This TCR beta chain derives from a study of blood T cell repertoires in COVID-19 (dated by TCRdb to 2019 to 2021). In terms of the full investigation: Collaborator samples came from the United States, Italy and Spain and covered acute and convalescent phases of COVID-19. Nearly every sample came with metadata listing a de-identified subject ID, COVID-19 status, age in years and sex. The samples were drawn from the first 160 participants of the ongoing ImmuneRACE study and from 1,254 subjects provided by 6 global collaborators. HLA class I and class II types, where available, came from metadata supplied by the sample provider rather than from assay-based typing. The material from the prospective study consisted of cDNA or gDNA derived from T cells, B-cell-depleted T cells, or PBMCs. The repertoires were released in a freely available public database intended as a resource for research on the immune response to SARS-CoV-2. Deeply sampled blood TCRbeta repertoires from subjects exposed to, actively infected with, or recovered from COVID-19 were included in the dataset.

This clone was seen more than once but under ten times. Its antigen target is currently unknown. Per-nucleotide qualities are absent, and no much larger clonotype sits a single base away. Results and caveats for the whole study, not just this receptor: The quantity of clinical and demographic metadata differed by source and by participant and was supplied without curation.

The germline V gene (reference sequence) specifies SGHNT as CDR1 and YYREEE as CDR2. Spanning cysteine to phenylalanine, the CDR3 consists of 13 amino acids. This entry keeps only the CDR3 DNA: 39 bases, framed from base 1. At the junction V is shortened by 3 bases and J by 2 bases, with 8 bases in between. In Seattle, one collaborating source enrolled patients while the infection was active and tracked those patients longitudinally over the course of disease. The collaborating institutions used their own protocols to collect whole blood in K2EDTA tubes. For TCRbeta analysis, collaborator samples were shipped as frozen whole blood, as isolated PBMCs, or as DNA extracted from either sample type. TCRbeta CDR3 regions were amplified from genomic DNA by means of the immunoSEQ Assay, a bias-controlled multiplex PCR. The authors' pipeline ran thus. Within the assay, amplification of reference gene primers was used to estimate how many nucleated cells each sample contained. To quantify the absolute abundance of each unique TCRbeta CDR3 rearrangement, sequence reads were collapsed and filtered. Productive Simpson clonality was computed per sample as the square root of Simpson's diversity index over productive rearrangements. TCRdb provides this immuneACCESS table in a form limited to in-frame rearrangements. Some clones are lacking; in checked studies, under half of them reflect an unresolved V gene, and why the rest are absent is not known. The DNA gave D and trimming, while V, J and clone size come from that table. The sample contains roughly 200,000 clones, about 81% of them found a single time. The biggest ten clones account for 7.8% of the sample.

The clonotype was recovered from a woman aged 60-75 years with COVID-19, enrolled during active disease. Source material: peripheral blood. The rearrangement combines TRBV5-4 with TRBJ1-2; possibly the D gene is TRBD1, per 6 matching bases. The CDR3 reads CASSWDTNYGYTF. The DNA sequence follows: TGTGCCAGCAGCTGGGACACCAACTATGGCTACACCTTC.